This T cell receptor beta chain was observed in a study of blood T cell repertoires in COVID-19. For the study at large: Some COVID-19 samples were acute and others convalescent; all came from the United States, Italy and Spain. T cells, B-cell-depleted T cells, or PBMCs supplied cDNA or gDNA.

Clones were read by immunoSEQ multiplex PCR, and TCRdb kept only the in-frame ones, dropping some. Of roughly 340,000 clones in the sample, around 91% were seen once. Trimming took off 4 bases at V and 1 base at J, with 11 bases between the two ends. Per germline, CDR1 GTSNPN and CDR2 SVGIG (reference sequence). This CDR3 region has 14 residues. This TCR was sampled from a woman aged 18-29 years who had recovered from COVID-19. Source material: peripheral blood. The rearrangement uses TRBV30 and TRBJ1-5; weak D call: TRBD1 (6 bases). CDR3 sequence (DNA): TGTGCCTGGACTGGCAGGGGAAGCAATCAGCCCCAGCATTTT. This encodes CAWTGRGSNQPQHF.